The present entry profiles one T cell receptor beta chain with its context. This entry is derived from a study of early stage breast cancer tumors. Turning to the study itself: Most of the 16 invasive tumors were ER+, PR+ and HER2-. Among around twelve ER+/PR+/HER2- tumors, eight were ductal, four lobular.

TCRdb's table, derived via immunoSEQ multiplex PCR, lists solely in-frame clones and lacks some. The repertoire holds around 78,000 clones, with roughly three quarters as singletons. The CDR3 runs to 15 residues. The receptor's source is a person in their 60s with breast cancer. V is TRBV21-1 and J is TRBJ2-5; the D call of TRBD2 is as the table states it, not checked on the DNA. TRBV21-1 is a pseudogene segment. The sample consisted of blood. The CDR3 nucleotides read TGTGCCAGCACCCCACGGGCTAGCGGGGCGCAGACCCAGTACTTC. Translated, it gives CASTPRASGAQTQYF.